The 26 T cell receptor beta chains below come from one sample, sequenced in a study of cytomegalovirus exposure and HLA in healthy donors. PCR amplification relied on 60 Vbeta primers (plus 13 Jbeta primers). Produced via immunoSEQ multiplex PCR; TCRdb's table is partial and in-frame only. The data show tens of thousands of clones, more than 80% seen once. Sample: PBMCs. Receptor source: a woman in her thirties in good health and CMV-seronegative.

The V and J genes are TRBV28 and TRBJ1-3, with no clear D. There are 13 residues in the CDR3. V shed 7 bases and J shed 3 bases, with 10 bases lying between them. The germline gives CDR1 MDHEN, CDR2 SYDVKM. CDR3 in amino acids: CASIPGIGNTIYF. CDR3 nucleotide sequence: TGTGCCAGCATCCCGGGGATTGGAAACACCATATATTTT.

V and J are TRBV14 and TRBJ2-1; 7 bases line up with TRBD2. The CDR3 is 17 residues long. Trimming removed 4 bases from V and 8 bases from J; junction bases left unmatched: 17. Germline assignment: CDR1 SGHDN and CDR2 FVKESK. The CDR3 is CASSRWGVSGSRDEQFF. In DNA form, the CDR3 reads TGTGCCAGCAGCCGATGGGGGGTTAGCGGGTCCAGGGATGAGCAGTTCTTC.

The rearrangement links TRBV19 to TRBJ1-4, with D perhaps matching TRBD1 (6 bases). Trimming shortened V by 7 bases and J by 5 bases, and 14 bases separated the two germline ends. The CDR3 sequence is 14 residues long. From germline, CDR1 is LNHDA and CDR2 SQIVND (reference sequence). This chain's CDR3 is CASKQGHINEKLFF. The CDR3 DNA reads TGTGCCAGTAAGCAGGGGCATATCAATGAAAAACTGTTTTTT.

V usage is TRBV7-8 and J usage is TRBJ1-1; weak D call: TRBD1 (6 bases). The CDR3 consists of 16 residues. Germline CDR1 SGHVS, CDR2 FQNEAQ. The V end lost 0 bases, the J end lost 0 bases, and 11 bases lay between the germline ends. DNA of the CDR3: TGTGCCAGCAGCTTAGCGTTACAGGGTATGAACACTGAAGCTTTCTTT. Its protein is CASSLALQGMNTEAFF.

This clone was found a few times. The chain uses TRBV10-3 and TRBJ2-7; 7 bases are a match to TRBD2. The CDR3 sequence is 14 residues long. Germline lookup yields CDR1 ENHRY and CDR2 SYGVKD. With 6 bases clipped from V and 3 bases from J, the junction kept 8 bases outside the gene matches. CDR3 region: CAISNQAGRYEQYF. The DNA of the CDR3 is TGTGCCATCAGCAACCAAGCGGGACGCTACGAGCAGTACTTC.

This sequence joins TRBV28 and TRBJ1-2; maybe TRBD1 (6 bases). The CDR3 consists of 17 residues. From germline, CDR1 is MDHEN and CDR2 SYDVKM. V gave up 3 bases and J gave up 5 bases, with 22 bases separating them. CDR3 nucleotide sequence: TGTGCCAGCAGTTTTGAGTGGGGTTCCTGGGGGCGGTATGGCTACACCTTC. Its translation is CASSFEWGSWGRYGYTF.

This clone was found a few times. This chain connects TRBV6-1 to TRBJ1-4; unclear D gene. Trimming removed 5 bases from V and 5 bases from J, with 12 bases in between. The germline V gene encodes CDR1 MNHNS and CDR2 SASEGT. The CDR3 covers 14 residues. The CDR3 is CASSTEGPNEKLFF. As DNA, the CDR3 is TGTGCCAGCAGTACCGAGGGCCCGAATGAAAAACTGTTTTTT.

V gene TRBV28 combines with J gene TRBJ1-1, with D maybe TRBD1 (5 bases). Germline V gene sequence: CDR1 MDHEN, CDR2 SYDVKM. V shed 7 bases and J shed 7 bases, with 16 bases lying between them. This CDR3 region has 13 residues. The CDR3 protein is CASTSDWRGEAFF. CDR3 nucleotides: TGTGCCAGCACCTCGGACTGGAGGGGTGAAGCTTTCTTT.

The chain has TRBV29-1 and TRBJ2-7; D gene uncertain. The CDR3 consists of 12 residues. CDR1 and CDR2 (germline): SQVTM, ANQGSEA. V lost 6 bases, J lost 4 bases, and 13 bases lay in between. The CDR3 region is CSVTTGLYEQYF. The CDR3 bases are TGCAGCGTCACCACCGGGTTATACGAGCAGTACTTC.

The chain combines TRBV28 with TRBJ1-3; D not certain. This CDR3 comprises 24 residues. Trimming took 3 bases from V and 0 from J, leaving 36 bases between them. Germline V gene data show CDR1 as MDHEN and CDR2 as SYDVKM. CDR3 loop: CASSLGRIEFKLVTLNRSGNTIYF. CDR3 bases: TGTGCCAGCAGTTTGGGCCGGATAGAGTTTAAACTAGTCACACTCAATCGCTCTGGAAACACCATATATTTT.

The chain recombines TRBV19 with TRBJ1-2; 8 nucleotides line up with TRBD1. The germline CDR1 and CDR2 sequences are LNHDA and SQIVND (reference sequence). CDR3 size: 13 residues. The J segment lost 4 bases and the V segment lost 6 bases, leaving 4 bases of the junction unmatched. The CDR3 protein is CASSSGGGYGYTF. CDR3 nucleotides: TGTGCCAGTAGCTCAGGGGGCGGCTATGGCTACACCTTC.

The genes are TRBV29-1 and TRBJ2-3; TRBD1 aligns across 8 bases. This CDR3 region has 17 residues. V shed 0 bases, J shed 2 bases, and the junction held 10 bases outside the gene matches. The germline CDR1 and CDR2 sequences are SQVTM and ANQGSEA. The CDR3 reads CSVEDDRGGGHTDTQYF. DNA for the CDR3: TGCAGCGTTGAAGACGACAGGGGAGGAGGACACACAGATACGCAGTATTTT.

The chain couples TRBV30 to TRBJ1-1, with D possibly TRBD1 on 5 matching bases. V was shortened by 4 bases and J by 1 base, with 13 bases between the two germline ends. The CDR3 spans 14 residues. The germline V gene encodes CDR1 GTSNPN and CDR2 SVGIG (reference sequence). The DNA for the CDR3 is TGTGCCTGGACCCTCGGGGGGTGGAACACTGAAGCTTTCTTT. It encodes CAWTLGGWNTEAFF.

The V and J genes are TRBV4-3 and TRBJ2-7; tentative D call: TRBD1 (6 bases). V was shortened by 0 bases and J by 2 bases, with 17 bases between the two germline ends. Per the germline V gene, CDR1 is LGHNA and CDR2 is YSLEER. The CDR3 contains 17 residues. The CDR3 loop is CASSQEVSETGTYEQYF. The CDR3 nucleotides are TGCGCCAGCAGCCAAGAGGTCTCGGAGACAGGAACCTACGAGCAGTACTTC.

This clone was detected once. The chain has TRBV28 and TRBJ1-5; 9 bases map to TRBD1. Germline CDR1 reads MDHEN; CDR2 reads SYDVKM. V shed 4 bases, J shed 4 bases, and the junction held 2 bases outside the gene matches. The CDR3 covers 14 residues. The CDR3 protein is CASSSGQGNQPQHF. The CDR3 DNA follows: TGTGCCAGCAGTTCGGGACAGGGTAATCAGCCCCAGCATTTT.

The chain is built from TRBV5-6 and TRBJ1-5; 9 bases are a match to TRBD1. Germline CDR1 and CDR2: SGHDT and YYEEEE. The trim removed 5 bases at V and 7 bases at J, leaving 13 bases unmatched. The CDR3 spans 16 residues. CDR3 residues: CASSLKQGARGQPQHF. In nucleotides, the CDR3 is TGTGCCAGCAGTCTAAAACAGGGGGCGCGTGGGCAGCCCCAGCATTTT.

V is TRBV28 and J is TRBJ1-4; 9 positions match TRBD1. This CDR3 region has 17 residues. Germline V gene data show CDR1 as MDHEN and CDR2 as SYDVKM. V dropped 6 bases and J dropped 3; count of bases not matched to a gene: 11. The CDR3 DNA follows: TGTGCCAGCAGCGAGGACAGGGGACCTGTGGCTAATGAAAAACTGTTTTTT. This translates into CASSEDRGPVANEKLFF.

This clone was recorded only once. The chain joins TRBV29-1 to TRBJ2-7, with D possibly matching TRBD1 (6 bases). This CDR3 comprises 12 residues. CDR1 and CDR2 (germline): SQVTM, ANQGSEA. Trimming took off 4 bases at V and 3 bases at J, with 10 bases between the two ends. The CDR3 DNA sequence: TGCAGCGTTGGGTACAGGGTCTACGAGCAGTACTTC. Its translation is CSVGYRVYEQYF.

As DNA, the CDR3 is TGCGCCAGCAGCTTTGAAGGGACTAGCAGAAAGACCCAGTACTTC. Translation: CASSFEGTSRKTQYF. The rearrangement uses TRBV5-1 and TRBJ2-5, with 9 bases lining up with TRBD2. The CDR3 has 15 residues. CDR1 and CDR2 from the germline V gene are SGHRS and YFSETQ. Trimming removed 2 bases from V and 6 bases from J; junction bases left unmatched: 8.

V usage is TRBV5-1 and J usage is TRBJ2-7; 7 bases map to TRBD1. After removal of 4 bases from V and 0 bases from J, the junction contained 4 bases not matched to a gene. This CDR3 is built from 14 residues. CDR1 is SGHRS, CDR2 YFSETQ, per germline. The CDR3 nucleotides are TGCGCCAGCAGCAACGGACAGGTCTCCTACGAGCAGTACTTC. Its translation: CASSNGQVSYEQYF.

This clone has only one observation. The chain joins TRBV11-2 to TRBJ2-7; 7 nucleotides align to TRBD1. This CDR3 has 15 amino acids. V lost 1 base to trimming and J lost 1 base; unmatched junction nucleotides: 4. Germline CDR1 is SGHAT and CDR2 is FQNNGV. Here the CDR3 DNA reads TGTGCCAGCAGCTTAGGAGGGGGCGTTTCCTACGAGCAGTACTTC. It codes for CASSLGGGVSYEQYF.

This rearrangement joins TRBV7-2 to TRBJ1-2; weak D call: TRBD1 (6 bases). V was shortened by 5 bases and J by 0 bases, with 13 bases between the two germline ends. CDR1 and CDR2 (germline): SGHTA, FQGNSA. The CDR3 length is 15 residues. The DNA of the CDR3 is TGTGCCAGCAGCACCCGGGACATAGCTAACTATGGCTACACCTTC. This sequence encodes CASSTRDIANYGYTF. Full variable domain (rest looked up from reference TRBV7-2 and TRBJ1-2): GAGVSQSPSNKVTEKGKDVELRCDPISGHTALYWYRQSLGQGLEFLIYFQGNSAPDKSGLPSDRFSAERTGGSVSTLTIQRTQQEDSAVYLCASSTRDIANYGYTFGSGTRLTVV.

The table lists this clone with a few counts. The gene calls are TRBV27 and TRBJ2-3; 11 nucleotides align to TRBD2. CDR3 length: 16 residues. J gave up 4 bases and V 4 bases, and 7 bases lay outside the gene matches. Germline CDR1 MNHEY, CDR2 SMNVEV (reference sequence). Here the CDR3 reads CASSSPLAGGADTQYF. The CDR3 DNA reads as TGTGCCAGCAGTTCCCCCCTAGCGGGAGGCGCAGATACGCAGTATTTT.

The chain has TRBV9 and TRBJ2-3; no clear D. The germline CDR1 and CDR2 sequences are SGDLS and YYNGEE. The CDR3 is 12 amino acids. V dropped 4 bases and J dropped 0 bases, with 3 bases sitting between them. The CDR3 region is CASSPSTDTQYF. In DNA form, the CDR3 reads TGTGCCAGCAGCCCTAGCACAGATACGCAGTATTTT.

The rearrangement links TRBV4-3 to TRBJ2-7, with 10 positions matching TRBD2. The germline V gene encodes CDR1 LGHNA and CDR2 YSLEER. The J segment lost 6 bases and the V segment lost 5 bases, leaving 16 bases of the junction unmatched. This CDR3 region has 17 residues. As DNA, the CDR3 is TGCGCCAGCAGCAAAGCCAATTTAGCGGGAGGCCTCGGCGAGCAGTACTTC. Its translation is CASSKANLAGGLGEQYF.

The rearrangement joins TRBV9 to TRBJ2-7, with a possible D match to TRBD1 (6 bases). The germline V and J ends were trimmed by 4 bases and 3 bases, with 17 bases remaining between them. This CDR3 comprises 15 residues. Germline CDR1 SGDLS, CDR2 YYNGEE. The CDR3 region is CASSPQLGQNYEQYF. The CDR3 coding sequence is TGTGCCAGCAGCCCGCAACTCGGACAGAACTACGAGCAGTACTTC.